Each of the 9 T cell receptor beta chains below was sequenced from the same sample in a study of T cells in Graves' hyperthyroidism and ophthalmopathy. RNA transcripts gave rise to amplified TCR beta CDR3 regions. The primer set for the first-round RT-PCR of the TCR CDR3 was HTBI. One entry per CDR3 protein, called by TCRdb with MiXCR from the multiplex PCR reads. The repertoire holds more than 500,000 distinct CDR3 sequences, with 15% to 20% as singletons. Source material: blood. These receptors were taken from a woman aged 25 to 45 with Graves' hyperthyroidism.

Notes on this clonotype: Lacking the conserved final phenylalanine or tryptophan, this CDR3 likely reflects a read error. The J gene is TRBJ1-1, the V gene TRBV12-5, with TRBD1 matching 9 bases. The CDR3 is 16 amino acids. V lost 3 bases and J lost 0; bases outside the gene matches: 5. The germline gives CDR1 LGHNT, CDR2 FRNRAP. The CDR3 DNA reads TGTGCTAGTGGTTTTATACAGGGGGCAATGAACACTGAAGCTTTCCTT. This sequence encodes CASGFIQGAMNTEAFL.

This clonotype was observed many times. V gene TRBV18 combines with J gene TRBJ1-2; a possible D gene is TRBD1 (5 bases). There are 13 residues in the CDR3. Trimming stripped 2 bases from V and 7 bases from J, with 11 bases between. From germline, CDR1 is KGHSH and CDR2 LQKENI. As DNA, the CDR3 is TGTGCCAGCTCACCAGGAACTGGGGCTGGCTACACCTTC. Protein sequence: CASSPGTGAGYTF.

This clonotype has only a few counts. The V and J genes are TRBV7-2 and TRBJ2-2; tentative D call: TRBD2 (5 bases). The CDR3 extends over 16 amino acids. Germline values: CDR1 SGHTA, CDR2 FQGNSA. V was trimmed by 2 bases and J by 6 bases, leaving 16 bases between them. The CDR3 nucleotides read TGTGCCAGCAGCTTAAGTACTTCGGGGTTGGCCGGGGAGCTGTTTTTT. Encoded protein: CASSLSTSGLAGELFF.

This clonotype turned up a few times. The chain joins TRBV27 to TRBJ2-1; 10 bases fit TRBD2. Germline assignment: CDR1 MNHEY and CDR2 SMNVEV (reference sequence). V dropped 5 bases and J dropped 3; count of bases not matched to a gene: 10. CDR3 length: 17 residues. CDR3 sequence: CASSMVRASGGYNEQFF. CDR3 sequence (DNA): TGTGCCAGCAGTATGGTTCGGGCTAGCGGGGGCTACAATGAGCAGTTCTTC.

Many counts were recorded for this clonotype. The genes are TRBV11-2 and TRBJ2-3, with TRBD2 identical over 8 bases. CDR1 is SGHAT and CDR2 is FQNNGV in the germline V gene. Germline trimming cut 6 bases from V and 1 base from J; bases unmatched to any gene: 12. The CDR3 consists of 17 residues. The CDR3 DNA follows: TGTGCCAGCAGGCATACGGGAGGGCCTTACGGCACAGATACGCAGTATTTT. Its protein product is CASRHTGGPYGTDTQYF.

In this sample, this clonotype turned up many times. This chain connects TRBV28 to TRBJ2-1; 13 bases are shared with TRBD2. This CDR3 is 17 amino acids long. Germline CDR1 MDHEN, CDR2 SYDVKM. The J segment lost 10 bases and the V segment lost 2 bases, leaving 11 bases of the junction unmatched. In nucleotides, the CDR3 is TGTGCCAGCAGTTTACCCCGGACTAGCGGGAGTATCCGGGAGCAGTTCTTC. Its translation: CASSLPRTSGSIREQFF.

This clonotype appeared many times. V is TRBV28 and J is TRBJ1-2; no clear D gene. V was pared by 2 bases and J by 4 bases, with 14 bases between. The CDR3 consists of 15 residues. Germline-derived CDR1 and CDR2 are MDHEN and SYDVKM. Here the CDR3 DNA reads TGTGCCAGCAGTTTAGGCTACCGCACTACCTATGGCTACACCTTC. As protein: CASSLGYRTTYGYTF.

This chain links TRBV29-1 with TRBJ1-5; tentative D call: TRBD1 (6 bases). From germline, CDR1 is SQVTM and CDR2 ANQGSEA. This CDR3 is built from 14 residues. The V and J ends lost 1 base and 7 bases respectively, with 14 bases between them. CDR3 DNA sequence: TGCAGCGTTGAAGGCGGGGGCGCCGGACAGCCCCAGCATTTT. Translating gives CSVEGGGAGQPQHF.

This clonotype appeared many times. V and J are TRBV29-1 and TRBJ2-7; 9 positions agree with TRBD1. Germline assignment: CDR1 SQVTM and CDR2 ANQGSEA. J gave up 5 bases and V 3 bases, and 5 bases lay outside the gene matches. This CDR3 spans 13 amino acids. CDR3 sequence (DNA): TGCAGCGTTGAGGCGGGACAGGGTGACGAGCAGTACTTC. It translates to CSVEAGQGDEQYF.